These 15 T cell receptor beta chains were all obtained from the same sample, sequenced in a study of shared clonotypes between healthy human individuals. Sequencing was performed with immunoSEQ multiplex PCR; in TCRdb, only in-frame clones are kept and a portion is missing. This table has about 2.4 million clones, over 85% appearing once. Sequenced material: naive CD4+ T cells from PBMCs. Documented subset: CD45RA+ positively selected. These receptors all stem from a young man in good health. Some clones in this sample may be carry-over from other donors' samples.

The CDR3 is CASSQPRTGTANYGYTF. The CDR3 DNA is TGCGCCAGCAGCCAACCCCGTACCGGGACAGCTAACTATGGCTACACCTTC. The chain couples TRBV4-1 to TRBJ1-2; 7 positions agree with TRBD1. Germline lookup yields CDR1 MGHRA and CDR2 YSYEKL. The CDR3 covers 17 residues. The V and J ends lost 2 bases and 0 bases, in that order; junction bases with no gene match: 9.

The rearrangement links TRBV15 to TRBJ1-2; the D gene is possibly TRBD1 (6 bases). This CDR3 contains 13 residues. The germline V gene has CDR1 LNHNV and CDR2 YYDKDF (reference sequence). V lost 5 bases and J lost 6, with 13 bases in between. This chain's CDR3 is CATSLSQGNGYTF. The CDR3 nucleotides read TGTGCCACCAGCTTGTCGCAGGGGAATGGCTACACCTTC.

This clone was seen only once. V usage is TRBV5-4 and J usage is TRBJ2-3, with 15 positions matching TRBD2. There are 16 residues in the CDR3. V lost 4 bases to trimming and J lost 5 bases; unmatched junction nucleotides: 5. Germline-derived CDR1 and CDR2 are SGHNT and YYREEE (reference sequence). The CDR3 is CASSDGLAGGQDTQYF. The CDR3 region has the DNA TGTGCCAGCAGCGACGGACTAGCGGGAGGGCAAGATACGCAGTATTTT.

This clone was seen a handful of times. The genes are TRBV4-2 and TRBJ2-2; a weak D match, TRBD2 (5 bases). The V end was cut by 0 bases, the J end by 3 bases, with 8 bases between. Germline V gene lookup returns CDR1 LGHNA and CDR2 YNFKEQ. The CDR3 has 15 amino acids. As DNA, the CDR3 is TGTGCCAGCAGCCAAGAGCTAGCACACACCGGGGAGCTGTTTTTT. This translates into CASSQELAHTGELFF.

CDR3 sequence reads: CASSPSVPGYSNQPQHF. Here the CDR3 DNA reads TGTGCCAGCAGCCCCTCGGTCCCCGGGTATAGCAATCAGCCCCAGCATTTT. The rearrangement links TRBV7-8 to TRBJ1-5; D unresolved. Trimming removed 5 bases at V and 0 bases at J, with 17 bases between. Germline V gives CDR1 SGHVS, CDR2 FQNEAQ. The CDR3 covers 17 residues.

A single count supports this clone. This chain connects TRBV7-6 to TRBJ2-2, with D maybe TRBD2 (6 bases). The CDR3 has 16 amino acids. V gave up 5 bases and J gave up 1 base, with 14 bases separating them. Germline lookup yields CDR1 SGHVS and CDR2 FNYEAQ. The CDR3 DNA is TGTGCCAGCAGCGGAACGGGGCGGGAGAACACCGGGGAGCTGTTTTTT. It yields the protein CASSGTGRENTGELFF.

V usage is TRBV28 and J usage is TRBJ1-2, with unresolved D. Germline V gene data show CDR1 as MDHEN and CDR2 as SYDVKM. Trimming left V 10 bases short and J 0 bases short, with 9 bases between. The CDR3 covers 12 residues. CDR3 protein: CAIKTANYGYTF. For the CDR3, the DNA is TGTGCCATCAAGACCGCTAACTATGGCTACACCTTC.

The CDR3 DNA follows: TGTGCCAGCAGTGACCCAGGCGGGGACCGTACTATGGGGTTAAGGGATGGCTACACCTTC. It codes for CASSDPGGDRTMGLRDGYTF. The V and J genes are TRBV6-4 and TRBJ1-2; D is perhaps TRBD1 (5 bases). CDR3 size: 20 residues. Per the germline V gene, CDR1 is MRHNA and CDR2 is SNTAGT. V was trimmed by 2 bases and J by 6 bases, leaving 31 bases between them.

The count of this clone is one. The rearrangement uses TRBV25-1 and TRBJ2-5; tentatively, D is TRBD1 (5 bases). Germline CDR1 MGHDK, CDR2 SYGVNS. V lost 3 bases, J lost 1 base, and 12 bases lay in between. The CDR3 is 15 amino acids. CDR3 nucleotides: TGTGCCAGCAGTGACGATCGGACACCCCAAGAGACCCAGTACTTC. This encodes CASSDDRTPQETQYF.

Written as DNA, the CDR3 is TGTGCCAGCAGCTCTAGAAGGGACACCGGGGAGCTGTTTTTT. Residues: CASSSRRDTGELFF. The rearrangement joins TRBV7-2 to TRBJ2-2, with D hard to call. The CDR3 contains 14 residues. Trimming took 4 bases from V and 3 from J, leaving 9 bases between them. Germline V gene lookup returns CDR1 SGHTA and CDR2 FQGNSA.

The V gene is TRBV28, the J gene TRBJ1-6; TRBD1 might be the D (5 bases). CDR3 length: 15 residues. Germline lookup yields CDR1 MDHEN and CDR2 SYDVKM. V was trimmed by 5 bases and J by 9 bases, leaving 17 bases between them. The CDR3: CASSLTDGTISPLHF. As DNA, the CDR3 is TGTGCCAGCAGTCTTACCGACGGGACTATTTCACCCCTCCACTTT.

The chain carries TRBV7-2 and TRBJ2-1, with 8 bases lining up with TRBD2. This CDR3 is built from 16 residues. Germline V lookup: CDR1 SGHTA, CDR2 FQGNSA. The ends lost 0 bases at V and 6 bases at J; junction bases unmatched: 7. The CDR3 is CASSLASGSPVNEQFF. The CDR3 DNA is TGTGCCAGCAGCTTAGCCAGCGGGAGCCCTGTCAATGAGCAGTTCTTC.

This rearrangement joins TRBV29-1 to TRBJ2-5, with TRBD1 identical over 7 bases. The DNA matches TRBJ2-7 better at its end, which makes the J call doubtful. Germline V gene data show CDR1 as SQVTM and CDR2 as ANQGSEA. This CDR3 spans 13 amino acids. CDR3 sequence: CSVGTGPAYEQYF. The DNA for the CDR3 is TGCAGCGTTGGGACAGGTCCGGCCTACGAGCAGTACTTC.

This chain links TRBV6-6 with TRBJ1-1; D call uncertain. Between the trimmed V and J ends, which lost 5 bases and 8 bases, there was a span of 15 bases. The CDR3 sequence is 13 residues long. CDR1 and CDR2 (germline): MNHNY, SVGAGI (reference sequence). CDR3 loop: CASSPGRIPEAFF. The CDR3 DNA follows: TGTGCCAGCAGTCCAGGACGGATTCCCGAAGCTTTCTTT.

This chain connects TRBV5-8 to TRBJ2-1; D remains ambiguous. Germline CDR1 reads SGHTS; CDR2 reads YDEGEE. The CDR3 is 13 amino acids. The V end lost 1 base, the J end lost 4 bases, and 6 bases lay between the germline ends. Here the CDR3 reads CASSLYHYNEQFF. The CDR3 bases are TGTGCCAGCAGCTTGTACCATTACAATGAGCAGTTCTTC.